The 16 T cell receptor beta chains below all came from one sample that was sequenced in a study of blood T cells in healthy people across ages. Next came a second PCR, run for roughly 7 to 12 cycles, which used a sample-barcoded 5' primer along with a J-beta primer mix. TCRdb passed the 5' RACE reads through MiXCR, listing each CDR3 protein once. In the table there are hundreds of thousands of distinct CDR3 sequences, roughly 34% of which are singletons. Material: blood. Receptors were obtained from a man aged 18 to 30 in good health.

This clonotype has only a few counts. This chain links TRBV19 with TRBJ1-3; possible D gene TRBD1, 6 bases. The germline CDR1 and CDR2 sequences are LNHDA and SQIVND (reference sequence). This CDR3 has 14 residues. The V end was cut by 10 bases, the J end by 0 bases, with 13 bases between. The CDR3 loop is CATRQDDSGNTIYF. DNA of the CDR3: TGTGCCACCAGACAGGATGACTCTGGAAACACCATATATTTT.

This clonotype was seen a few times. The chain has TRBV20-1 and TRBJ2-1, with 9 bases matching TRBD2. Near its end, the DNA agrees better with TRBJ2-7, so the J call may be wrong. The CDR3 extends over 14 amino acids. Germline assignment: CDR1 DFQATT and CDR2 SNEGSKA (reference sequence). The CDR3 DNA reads TGCAGTGCTAGACTAGCGGGGCCCTACAATGAGCAGTACTTC. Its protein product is CSARLAGPYNEQYF.

The CDR3 DNA sequence: TGTGCCAGCAGCTTAACCAGCCGCCAGTACTTC. The encoded protein is CASSLTSRQYF. The J gene is TRBJ2-7, the V gene TRBV7-2; D remains ambiguous. Between the trimmed V and J ends, which lost 2 bases and 10 bases, there was a span of 9 bases. The CDR3 loop spans 11 amino acids. Germline lookup yields CDR1 SGHTA and CDR2 FQGNSA.

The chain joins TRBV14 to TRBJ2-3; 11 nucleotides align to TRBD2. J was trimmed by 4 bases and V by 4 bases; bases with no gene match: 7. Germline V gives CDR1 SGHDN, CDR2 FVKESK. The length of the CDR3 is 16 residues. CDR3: CASSPLLAGAADTQYF. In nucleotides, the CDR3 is TGTGCCAGCAGCCCACTACTAGCGGGGGCGGCAGATACGCAGTATTTT.

DNA of the CDR3: TGTGCCACCAGCAGAGATCGCACAGGGTCGTGGAACATTCAGTACTTC. Amino acids: CATSRDRTGSWNIQYF. The chain is built from TRBV15 and TRBJ2-4; D possibly corresponds to TRBD1 (6 bases). This CDR3 contains 16 residues. Germline V gene sequence: CDR1 LNHNV, CDR2 YYDKDF (reference sequence). V was clipped by 0 bases and J by 7 bases, with 16 bases between them.

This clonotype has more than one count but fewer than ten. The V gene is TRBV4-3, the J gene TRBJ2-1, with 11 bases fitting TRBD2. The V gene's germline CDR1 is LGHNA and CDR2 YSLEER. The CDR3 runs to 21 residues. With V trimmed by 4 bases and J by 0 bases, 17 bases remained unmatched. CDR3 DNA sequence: TGCGCCAGCAGCCGCCGAACCTGGGGACTAGCGGCCTCAAGCTCCTACAATGAGCAGTTCTTC. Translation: CASSRRTWGLAASSSYNEQFF.

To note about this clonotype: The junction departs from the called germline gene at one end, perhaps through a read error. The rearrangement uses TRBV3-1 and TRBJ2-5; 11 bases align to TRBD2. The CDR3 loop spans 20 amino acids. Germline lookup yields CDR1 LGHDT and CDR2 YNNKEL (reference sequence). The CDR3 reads CAGSQDPLAGGTTYQETQYF. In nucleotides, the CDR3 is TGTGCCGGCAGCCAAGATCCCCTAGCGGGGGGCACTACCTATCAAGAGACCCAGTACTTC.

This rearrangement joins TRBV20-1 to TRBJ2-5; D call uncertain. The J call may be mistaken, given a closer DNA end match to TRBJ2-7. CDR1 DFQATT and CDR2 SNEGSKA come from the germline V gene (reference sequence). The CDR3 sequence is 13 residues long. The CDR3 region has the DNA TGCAGTGCTAGAGGGCAGAGAGTCTACGAGCAGTACTTC. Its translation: CSARGQRVYEQYF.

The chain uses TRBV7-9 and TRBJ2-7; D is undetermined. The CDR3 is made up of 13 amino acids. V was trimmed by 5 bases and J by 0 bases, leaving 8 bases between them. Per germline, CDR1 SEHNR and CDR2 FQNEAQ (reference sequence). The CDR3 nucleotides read TGTGCCAGCAGCCCGACCTACTCCTACGAGCAGTACTTC. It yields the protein CASSPTYSYEQYF.

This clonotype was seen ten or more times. The CDR3 nucleotides read TGTGCCAGCAGTGACAACACCCTTGTGGGCTACACCTTC. Encoded protein: CASSDNTLVGYTF. This sequence joins TRBV2 and TRBJ1-2; D unresolved. Germline assignment: CDR1 SNHLY and CDR2 FYNNEI. The CDR3 spans 13 residues. V was cut by 3 bases and J by 8 bases, with 13 bases left in between. The variable domain in full, with the rest retrieved from reference TRBV2 and TRBJ1-2, is EPEVTQTPSHQVTQMGQEVILRCVPISNHLYFYWYRQILGQKVEFLVSFYNNEISEKSEIFDDQFSVERPDGSNFTLKIRSTKLEDSAMYFCASSDNTLVGYTFGSGTRLTVV.

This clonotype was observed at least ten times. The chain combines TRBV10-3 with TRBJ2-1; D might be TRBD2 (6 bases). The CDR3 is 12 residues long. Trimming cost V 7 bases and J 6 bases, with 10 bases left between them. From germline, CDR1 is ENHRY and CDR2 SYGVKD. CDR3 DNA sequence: TGTGCCATCACCGGAGCGGGCAATGAGCAGTTCTTC. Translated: CAITGAGNEQFF.

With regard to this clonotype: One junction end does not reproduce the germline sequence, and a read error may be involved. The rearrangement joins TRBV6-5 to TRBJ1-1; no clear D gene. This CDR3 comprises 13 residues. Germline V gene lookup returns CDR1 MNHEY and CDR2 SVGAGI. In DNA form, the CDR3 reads TGTGCCAGCCGGAGGAGTGCGAACACTGTAGCTTTCTTT. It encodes CASRRSANTVAFF.

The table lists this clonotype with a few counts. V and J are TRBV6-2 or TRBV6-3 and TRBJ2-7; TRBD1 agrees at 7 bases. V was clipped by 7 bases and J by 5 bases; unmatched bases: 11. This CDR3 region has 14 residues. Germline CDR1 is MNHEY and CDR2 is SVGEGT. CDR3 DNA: TGTGCCAGCACCCGTGGACAGGAAAAAGACGAGCAGTACTTC. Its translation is CASTRGQEKDEQYF.

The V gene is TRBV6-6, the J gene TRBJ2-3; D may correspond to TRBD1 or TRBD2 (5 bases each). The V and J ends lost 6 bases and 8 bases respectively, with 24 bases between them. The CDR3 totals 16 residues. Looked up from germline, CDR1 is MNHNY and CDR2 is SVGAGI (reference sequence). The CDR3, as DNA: TGTGCCAGCAGCCCCCGGACAAGCCCTCCCGAGGGTACGCAGTATTTT. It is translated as CASSPRTSPPEGTQYF.

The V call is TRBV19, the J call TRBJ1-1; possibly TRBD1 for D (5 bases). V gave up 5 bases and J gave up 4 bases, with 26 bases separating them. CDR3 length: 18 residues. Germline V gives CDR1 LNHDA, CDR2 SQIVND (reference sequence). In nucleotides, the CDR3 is TGTGCCAGTAGTTTCGTACAGGAGGGAAACGGGGCAGTCACTGAAGCTTTCTTT. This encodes CASSFVQEGNGAVTEAFF.

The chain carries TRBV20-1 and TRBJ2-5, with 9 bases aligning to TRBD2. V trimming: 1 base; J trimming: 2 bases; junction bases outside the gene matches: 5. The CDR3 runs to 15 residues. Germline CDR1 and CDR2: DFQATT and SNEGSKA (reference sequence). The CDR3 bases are TGCAGTGCTAGAGTTAGCGGGGGCCCTCAAGAGACCCAGTACTTC. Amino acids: CSARVSGGPQETQYF.